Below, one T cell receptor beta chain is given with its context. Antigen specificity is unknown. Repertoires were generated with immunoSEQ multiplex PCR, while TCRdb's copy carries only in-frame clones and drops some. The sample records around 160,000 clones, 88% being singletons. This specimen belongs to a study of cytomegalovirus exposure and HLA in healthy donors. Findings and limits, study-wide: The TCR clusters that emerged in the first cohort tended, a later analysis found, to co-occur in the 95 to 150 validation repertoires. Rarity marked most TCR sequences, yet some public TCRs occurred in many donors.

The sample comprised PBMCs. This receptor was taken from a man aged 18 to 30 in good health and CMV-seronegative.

The CDR3 protein is CASSARQDNEKLFF. CDR3 sequence (DNA): TGTGCCAGCAGCGCTCGACAGGATAATGAAAAACTGTTTTTT. The genes are TRBV7-8 and TRBJ1-4; D possibly corresponds to TRBD1 (6 bases). CDR1 is SGHVS and CDR2 is FQNEAQ in the germline V gene. The V end was cut by 5 bases, the J end by 4 bases, with 11 bases between. The CDR3 loop spans 14 amino acids.